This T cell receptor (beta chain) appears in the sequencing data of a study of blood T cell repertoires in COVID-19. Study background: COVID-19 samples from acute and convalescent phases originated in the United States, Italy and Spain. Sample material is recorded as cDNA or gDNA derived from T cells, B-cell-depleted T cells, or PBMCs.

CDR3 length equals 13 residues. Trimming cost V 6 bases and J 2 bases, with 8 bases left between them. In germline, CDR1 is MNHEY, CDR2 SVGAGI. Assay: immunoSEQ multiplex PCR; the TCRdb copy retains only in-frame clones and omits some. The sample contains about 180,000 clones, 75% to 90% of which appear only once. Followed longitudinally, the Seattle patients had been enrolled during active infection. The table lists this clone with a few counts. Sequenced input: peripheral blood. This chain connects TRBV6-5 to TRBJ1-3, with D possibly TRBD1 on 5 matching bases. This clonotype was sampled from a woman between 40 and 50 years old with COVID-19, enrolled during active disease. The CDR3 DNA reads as TGTGCCAGCAGAGACAGCACTGGAAACACCATATATTTT. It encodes CASRDSTGNTIYF.